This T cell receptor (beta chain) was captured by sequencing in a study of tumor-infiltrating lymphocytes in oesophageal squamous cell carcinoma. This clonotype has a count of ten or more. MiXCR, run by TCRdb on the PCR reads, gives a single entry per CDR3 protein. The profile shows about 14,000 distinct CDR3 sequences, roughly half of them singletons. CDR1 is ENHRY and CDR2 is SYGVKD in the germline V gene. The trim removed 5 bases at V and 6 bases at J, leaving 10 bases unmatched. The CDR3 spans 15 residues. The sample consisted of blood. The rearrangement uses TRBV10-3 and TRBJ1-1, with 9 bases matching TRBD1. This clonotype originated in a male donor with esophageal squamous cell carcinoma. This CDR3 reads CAISRTGTGTPEAFF. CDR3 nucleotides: TGTGCCATCAGTAGAACCGGGACAGGGACTCCTGAAGCTTTCTTT.